The rows below give T cell receptor beta chains drawn from one sample of a study of beta chain features in type 1 diabetes. Using immunoSEQ multiplex PCR, the repertoire was profiled, and TCRdb retains in-frame clones only, with some absent. The data show about 710,000 clones, over 11% seen once. The specimen sequenced was naive CD4+ T cells from blood. The receptors were sampled from a man younger than 35 with type 1 diabetes. Each CDR3 is given with its conserved first and last residue. The D gene is left open where the match is weak. Clone size is shown for a subset of rows, as once, few, many or a class of expanded clone.

V	J	D	size	DNA	CDR3
TRBV19	TRBJ1-1	.	.	TGTGCCAGTAGTTCGGGACTGAACACTGAAGCTTTCTTT	CASSSGLNTEAFF
TRBV6-6	TRBJ2-7	TRBD1	few	TGTGCCAGCAGTGATGGGACAGGGGCAAGTTACGAGCAGTACTTC	CASSDGTGASYEQYF
TRBV29-1	TRBJ1-6	TRBD1	few	TGCAGCGTTGAAGTCGGGACAGGGAGGTCCCTCCACTTT	CSVEVGTGRSLHF
TRBV6-4	TRBJ2-5	TRBD2	few	TGTGCCAGCAGTACCTGGGTAGCGGGGGGCTCCCAAGAGACCCAGTACTTC	CASSTWVAGGSQETQYF
TRBV6-6	TRBJ2-7	.	few	TGTGCCAGCAGTTACTCGGCCGAGAGCTCCTACGAGCAGTACTTC	CASSYSAESSYEQYF
TRBV19	TRBJ1-1	.	.	TGTGCCAGTACCCGGCCTCAGAACACTGAAGCTTTCTTT	CASTRPQNTEAFF
TRBV29-1	TRBJ2-3	.	few	TGCAGCGTTGAAGACTATCGGGGAGATACGCAGTATTTT	CSVEDYRGDTQYF
TRBV30	TRBJ2-3	TRBD1	few	TGTGCCTGGAGTTACGTGGGACAGGGCACAGATACGCAGTATTTT	CAWSYVGQGTDTQYF
TRBV28	TRBJ2-1	.	.	TGTGCCAGCAGTTTAGACAGCTACAATGAGCAGTTCTTC	CASSLDSYNEQFF
TRBV7-2	TRBJ2-3	.	.	TGTGCCAGCAGCTTAGAAGGGTGGGATACGCAGTATTTT	CASSLEGWDTQYF
TRBV9	TRBJ2-2	.	few	TGTGCCAGCAGCGTCCTGGGCGGGGAGCTGTTTTTT	CASSVLGGELFF